This T cell receptor beta chain originates from a study of identical twins. TCRdb ran MiXCR on the 5' RACE reads and lists one entry per CDR3 protein. The table records approximately 500,000 distinct CDR3 sequences, about 16% of them present only once. The same specimen was also included in a second study, on yellow fever vaccine responses in identical twins.

The source of this sequence is a woman between 18 and 29 years old in good health. Sequences were obtained from CD4+ T cells sorted from blood.

CDR3 in DNA: TGTGCCAGCAGCCCCGCTGGGGGTTCTGAAAAACTGTTTTTT. Protein: CASSPAGGSEKLFF. The rearrangement links TRBV7-9 to TRBJ1-4, with a tentative D call TRBD1 (5 bases). V lost 5 bases and J lost 7, with 14 bases in between. Germline V gives CDR1 SEHNR, CDR2 FQNEAQ (reference sequence). This CDR3 contains 14 residues.